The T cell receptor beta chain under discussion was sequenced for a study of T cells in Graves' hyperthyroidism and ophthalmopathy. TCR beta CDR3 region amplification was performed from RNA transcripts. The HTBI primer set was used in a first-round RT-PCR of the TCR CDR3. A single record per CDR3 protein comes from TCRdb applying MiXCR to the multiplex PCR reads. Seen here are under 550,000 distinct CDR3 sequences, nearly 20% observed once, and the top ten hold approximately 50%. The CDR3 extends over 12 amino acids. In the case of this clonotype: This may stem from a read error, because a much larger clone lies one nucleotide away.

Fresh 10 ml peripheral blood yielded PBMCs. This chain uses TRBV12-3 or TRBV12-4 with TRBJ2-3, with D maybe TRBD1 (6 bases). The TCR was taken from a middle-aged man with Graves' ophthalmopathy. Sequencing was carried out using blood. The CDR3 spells CAGSDRQDTQYF. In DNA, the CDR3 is TGTGCCGGCAGTGACAGGCAGGATACGCAGTATTTT.